The present TCR beta chain was sequenced within a study of regulatory T cells in long-lasting Graves disease. Sample time point: persistent/refractory GD, antithyroid drugs over 5 years with positive TRAb. Construction of the TCR library relied on RNA isolated from PBMCs. Only a few counts were recorded for this clonotype. Building of the TCR beta libraries involved iRepertoire HTBI primers and Arm-PCR of CDR3 regions. In the study's own analysis: Among the samples, 60 to 65 TRBV and more than twelve TRBJ segments were identified. TCRdb reanalysed the multiplex PCR reads using MiXCR and keeps one entry per CDR3 protein. For this entry, the V and J calls and clone size follow TCRdb and not the study's own pipeline. The data contain 420,000 or so distinct CDR3 sequences, 20% to 25% of them singletons. Germline-derived CDR1 and CDR2 are KGHSH and LQKENI. This CDR3 has 16 residues. Trimming removed 1 base from V and 3 bases from J; junction bases left unmatched: 6.

The chain is built from TRBV18 and TRBJ1-2; 9 positions agree with TRBD1. The source is a female donor with Graves disease. Sample: peripheral blood mononuclear cells (PBMCs), taken when the disease was refractory, from a patient treated with antithyroid drugs. Written as DNA, the CDR3 is TGTGCCAGCTCACCACTAATGACAGGGGGTGACTATGGCTACACCTTC. This codes for CASSPLMTGGDYGYTF.